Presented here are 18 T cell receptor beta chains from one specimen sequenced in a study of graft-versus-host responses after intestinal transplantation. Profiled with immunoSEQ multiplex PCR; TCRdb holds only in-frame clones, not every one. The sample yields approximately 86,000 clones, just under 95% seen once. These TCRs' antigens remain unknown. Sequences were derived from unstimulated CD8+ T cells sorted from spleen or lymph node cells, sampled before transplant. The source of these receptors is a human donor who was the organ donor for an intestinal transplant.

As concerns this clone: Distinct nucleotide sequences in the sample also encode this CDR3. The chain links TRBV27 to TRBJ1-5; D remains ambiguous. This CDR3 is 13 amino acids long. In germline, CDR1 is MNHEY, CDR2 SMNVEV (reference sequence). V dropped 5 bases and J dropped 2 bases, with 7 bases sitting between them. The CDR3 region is CASSRGGNQPQHF. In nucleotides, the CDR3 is TGTGCCAGCAGTCGGGGTGGCAATCAGCCCCAGCATTTT.

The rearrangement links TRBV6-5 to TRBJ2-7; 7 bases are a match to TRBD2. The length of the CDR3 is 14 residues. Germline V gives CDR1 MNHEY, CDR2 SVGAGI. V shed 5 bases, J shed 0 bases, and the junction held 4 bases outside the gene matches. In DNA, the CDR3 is TGTGCCAGCAGTACCGGGACTAACTCCTACGAGCAGTACTTC. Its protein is CASSTGTNSYEQYF.

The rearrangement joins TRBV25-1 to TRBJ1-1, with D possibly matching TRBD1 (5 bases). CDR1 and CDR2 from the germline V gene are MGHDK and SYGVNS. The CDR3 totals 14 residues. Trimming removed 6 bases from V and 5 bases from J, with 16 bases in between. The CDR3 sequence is CASRLGGEATEAFF. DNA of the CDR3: TGTGCCAGCAGATTGGGGGGTGAGGCGACTGAAGCTTTCTTT.

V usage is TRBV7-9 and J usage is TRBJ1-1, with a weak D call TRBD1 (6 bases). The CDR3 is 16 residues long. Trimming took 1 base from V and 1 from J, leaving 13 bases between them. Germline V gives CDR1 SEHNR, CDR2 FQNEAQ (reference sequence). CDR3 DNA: TGTGCCAGCAGCTTAGTCACAGGGAGTGGGAACACTGAAGCTTTCTTT. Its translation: CASSLVTGSGNTEAFF.

The CDR3 sequence: CASSIRGYEQFF. The CDR3 bases are TGTGCCAGCAGCATTAGAGGGTATGAGCAGTTCTTC. This sequence joins TRBV7-2 and TRBJ2-1; tentatively, D is TRBD2 (5 bases). Looked up from germline, CDR1 is SGHTA and CDR2 is FQGNSA. Trimming stripped 5 bases from V and 8 bases from J, with 10 bases between. The CDR3 is 12 amino acids.

The CDR3, as DNA: TGTGCCAGCAGCGACCAACTAGCGGGGGTACCCGGGGAGCTGTTTTTT. Translation: CASSDQLAGVPGELFF. The genes are TRBV5-6 and TRBJ2-2, with 11 bases identical to TRBD2. V lost 4 bases to trimming and J lost 6 bases; unmatched junction nucleotides: 8. Per germline, CDR1 SGHDT and CDR2 YYEEEE. CDR3 length equals 16 residues.

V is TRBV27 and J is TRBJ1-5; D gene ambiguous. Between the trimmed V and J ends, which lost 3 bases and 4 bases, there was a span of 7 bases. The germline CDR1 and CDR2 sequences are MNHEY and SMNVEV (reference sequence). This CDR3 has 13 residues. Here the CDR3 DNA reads TGTGCCAGCAGTTTGGTAGATAATCAGCCCCAGCATTTT. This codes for CASSLVDNQPQHF.

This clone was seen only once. Here the CDR3 reads CASRLSSYNSPLHF. CDR3 DNA sequence: TGTGCCAGCAGGTTGAGCTCCTATAATTCACCCCTCCACTTT. The chain carries TRBV13 and TRBJ1-6, with D unresolved. Germline CDR1 is PRHDT and CDR2 is FYEKMQ (reference sequence). Trimming pared 6 bases from V and 0 bases from J, leaving 6 bases between. The CDR3 consists of 14 residues. Variable domain in full (rest from reference TRBV13 and TRBJ1-6): AAGVIQSPRHLIKEKRETATLKCYPIPRHDTVYWYQQGPGQDPQFLISFYEKMQSDKGSIPDRFSAQQFSDYHSELNMSSLELGDSALYFCASRLSSYNSPLHFGNGTRLTVT.

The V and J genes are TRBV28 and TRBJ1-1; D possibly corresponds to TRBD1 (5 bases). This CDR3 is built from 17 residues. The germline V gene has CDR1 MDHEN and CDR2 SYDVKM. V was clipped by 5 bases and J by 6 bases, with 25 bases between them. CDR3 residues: CASSPPGGLGPVAEAFF. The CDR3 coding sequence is TGTGCCAGCAGTCCCCCGGGGGGGTTAGGACCGGTCGCTGAAGCTTTCTTT.

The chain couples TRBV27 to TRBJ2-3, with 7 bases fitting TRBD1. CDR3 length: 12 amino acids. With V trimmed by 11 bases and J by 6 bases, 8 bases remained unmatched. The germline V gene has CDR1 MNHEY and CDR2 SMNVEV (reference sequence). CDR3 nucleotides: TGTGCCGCCGGAGAACAGGGGGATACGCAGTATTTT. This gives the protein CAAGEQGDTQYF.

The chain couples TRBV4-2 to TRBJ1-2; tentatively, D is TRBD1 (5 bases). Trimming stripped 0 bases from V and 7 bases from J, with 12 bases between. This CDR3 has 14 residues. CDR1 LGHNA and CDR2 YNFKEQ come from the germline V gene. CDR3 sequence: CASSQDTQGPGYTF. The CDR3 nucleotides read TGTGCCAGCAGCCAAGATACGCAGGGCCCTGGCTACACCTTC.

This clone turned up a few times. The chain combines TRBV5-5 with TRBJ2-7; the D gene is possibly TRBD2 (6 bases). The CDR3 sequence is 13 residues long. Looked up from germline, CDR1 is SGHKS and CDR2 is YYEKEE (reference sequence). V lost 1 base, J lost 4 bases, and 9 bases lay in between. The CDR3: CASSLMEGYEQYF. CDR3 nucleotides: TGTGCCAGCAGCTTGATGGAGGGGTACGAGCAGTACTTC. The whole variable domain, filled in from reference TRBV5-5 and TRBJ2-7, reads DAGVTQSPTHLIKTRGQQVTLRCSPISGHKSVSWYQQVLGQGPQFIFQYYEKEERGRGNFPDRFSARQFPNYSSELNVNALLLGDSALYLCASSLMEGYEQYFGPGTRLTVT.

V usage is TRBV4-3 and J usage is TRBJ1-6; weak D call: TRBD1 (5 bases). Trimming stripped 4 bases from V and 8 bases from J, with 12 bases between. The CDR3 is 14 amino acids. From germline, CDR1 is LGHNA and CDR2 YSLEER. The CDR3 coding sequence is TGCGCCAGCAGCCTCCAGGGCTCTCATTCACCCCTCCACTTT. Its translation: CASSLQGSHSPLHF.

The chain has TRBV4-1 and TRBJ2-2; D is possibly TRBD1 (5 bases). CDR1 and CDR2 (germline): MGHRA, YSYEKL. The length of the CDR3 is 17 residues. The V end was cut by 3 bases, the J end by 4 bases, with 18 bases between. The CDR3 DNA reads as TGCGCCAGCAGCCACCCTGGGGCCAGCCCAATCACCGGGGAGCTGTTTTTT. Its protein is CASSHPGASPITGELFF.

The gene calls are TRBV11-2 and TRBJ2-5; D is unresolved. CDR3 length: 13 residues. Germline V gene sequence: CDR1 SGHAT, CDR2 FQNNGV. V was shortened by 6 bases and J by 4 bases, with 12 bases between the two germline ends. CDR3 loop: CASRQPVLETQYF. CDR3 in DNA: TGTGCCAGCAGACAGCCGGTGTTAGAGACCCAGTACTTC.

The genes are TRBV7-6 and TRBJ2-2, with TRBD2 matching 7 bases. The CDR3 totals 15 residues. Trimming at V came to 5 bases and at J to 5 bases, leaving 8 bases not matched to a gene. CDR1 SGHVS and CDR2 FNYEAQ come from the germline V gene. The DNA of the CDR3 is TGTGCCAGCAGCCCGGGGCGGGGGAGGACCGGGGAGCTGTTTTTT. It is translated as CASSPGRGRTGELFF.

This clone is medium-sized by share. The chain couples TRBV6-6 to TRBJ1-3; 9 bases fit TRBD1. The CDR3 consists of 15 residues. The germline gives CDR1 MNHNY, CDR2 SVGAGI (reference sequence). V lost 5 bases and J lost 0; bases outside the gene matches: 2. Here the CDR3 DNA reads TGTGCCAGCAGTAGGGACAGGGTCTCTGGAAACACCATATATTTT. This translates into CASSRDRVSGNTIYF.

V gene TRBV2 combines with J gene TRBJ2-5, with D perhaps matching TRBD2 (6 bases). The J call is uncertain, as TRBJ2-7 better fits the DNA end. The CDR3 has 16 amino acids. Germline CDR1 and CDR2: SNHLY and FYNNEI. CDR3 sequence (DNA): TGTGCCAGCAGTGAGCCGCGGGGTTGGGGGTCCTACGAGCAGTACTTC. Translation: CASSEPRGWGSYEQYF.